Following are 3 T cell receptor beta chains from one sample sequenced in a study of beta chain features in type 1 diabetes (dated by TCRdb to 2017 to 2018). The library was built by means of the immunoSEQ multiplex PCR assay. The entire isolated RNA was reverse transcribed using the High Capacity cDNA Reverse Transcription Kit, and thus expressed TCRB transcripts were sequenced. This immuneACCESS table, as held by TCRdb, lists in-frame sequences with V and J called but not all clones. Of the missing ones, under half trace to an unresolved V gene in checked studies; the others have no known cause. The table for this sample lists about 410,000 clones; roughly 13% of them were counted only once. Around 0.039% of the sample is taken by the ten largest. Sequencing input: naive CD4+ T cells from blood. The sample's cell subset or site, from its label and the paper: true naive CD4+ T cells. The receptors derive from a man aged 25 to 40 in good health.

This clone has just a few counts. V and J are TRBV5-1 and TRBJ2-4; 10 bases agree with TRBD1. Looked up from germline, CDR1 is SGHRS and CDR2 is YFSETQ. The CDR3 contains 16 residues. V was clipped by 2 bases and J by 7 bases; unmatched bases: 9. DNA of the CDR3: TGCGCCAGCAGCTTTGGGGGCCGACAGGGGGCGAACATTCAGTACTTC. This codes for CASSFGGRQGANIQYF. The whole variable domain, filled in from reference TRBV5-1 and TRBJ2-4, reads KAGVTQTPRYLIKTRGQQVTLSCSPISGHRSVSWYQQTPGQGLQFLFEYFSETQRNKGNFPGRFSGRQFSNSRSEMNVSTLELGDSALYLCASSFGGRQGANIQYFGAGTRLSVL.

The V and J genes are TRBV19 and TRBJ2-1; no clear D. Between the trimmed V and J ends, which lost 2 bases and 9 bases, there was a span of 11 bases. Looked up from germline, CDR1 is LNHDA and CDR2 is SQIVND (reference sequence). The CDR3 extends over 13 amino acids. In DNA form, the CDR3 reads TGTGCCAGTAGTATAAGGCTACTTTTTGAGCAGTTCTTC. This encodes CASSIRLLFEQFF.

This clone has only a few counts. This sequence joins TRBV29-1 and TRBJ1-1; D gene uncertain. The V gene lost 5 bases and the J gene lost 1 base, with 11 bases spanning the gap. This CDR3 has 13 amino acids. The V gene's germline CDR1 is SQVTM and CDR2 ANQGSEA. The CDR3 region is CSVQYTANTEAFF. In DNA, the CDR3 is TGCAGCGTTCAATATACAGCGAACACTGAAGCTTTCTTT.